This T cell receptor (beta chain) was sequenced during a study of T cell responses to AZD1222 COVID-19 vaccine. Findings of the study overall: Spike-specific TCR breadth and depth went up after people got two AZD1222 doses.

V lost 1 base, J lost 2 bases, and 9 bases lay in between. In germline, CDR1 is KGHSH, CDR2 LQKENI. The CDR3 is 16 residues long. Using immunoSEQ multiplex PCR, the repertoire was profiled, and TCRdb retains in-frame clones only, with some absent. The sample carries 130,000 or so clones, roughly 90% recorded once. Notes on this clone: Antigen unknown.

The chain recombines TRBV18 with TRBJ1-6; D remains unclear. This clonotype was sampled from an adult in good health. The source was peripheral blood, collected on day 0 of AZD1222 vaccination. CDR3 protein: CASSPLGSPYNSPLHF. CDR3 nucleotides: TGTGCCAGCTCACCACTGGGGAGCCCCTATAATTCACCCCTCCACTTT.